This TCR beta chain was profiled in a study of T cell repertoires in cytomegalovirus infection. Study results and limitations: Dominating the ex vivo response were TCR beta clonotypes that were CMV-specific and HLA-C-restricted. The cumulative frequency of public TCR beta families distinguished individuals who carried CMV together with the relevant HLA.

The CDR3 spans 14 residues. The germline gives CDR1 SGHTA, CDR2 FQGNSA. Trimming shortened V by 3 bases and J by 4 bases, and 12 bases separated the two germline ends. In TCRdb, the reads were re-called with MiXCR into one record per CDR3 protein. Seen here are 600,000 to 700,000 distinct CDR3 sequences, roughly 33% observed once, and the top ten hold over 15%. A word on this clonotype: What it recognizes is unknown.

V usage is TRBV7-2 and J usage is TRBJ1-2, with D possibly being TRBD1 (5 bases). This receptor was taken from a human donor in good health (CMV status not recorded). Some clones in this sample may be carry-over from other donors' samples. The material was cultured PBMCs, obtained from culture after CMV antigen stimulation. The CDR3 bases are TGTGCCAGCAGCTTGGTAGGGACCCTCTATGGCTACACCTTC. Residues: CASSLVGTLYGYTF.